A selection of T cell receptor beta chains follows, all from one sample in a study of T cells in Graves' hyperthyroidism and ophthalmopathy. TCRdb ran MiXCR on the multiplex PCR reads and lists one entry per CDR3 protein. The top ten clones hold almost 35% of a sample with more than 300,000 distinct CDR3 sequences, roughly 17% of them seen once. Material: blood. All receptors come from a woman aged 25 to 39 with Graves' hyperthyroidism that later progressed to Graves' ophthalmopathy. The CDR3 runs from the conserved cysteine through the conserved F or W. D genes are given only for firm matches. Size is omitted from some rows. Given values are once, few, many or a class for expanded clones.

abundance: few; d_gene: TRBD2; v_gene: TRBV27; j_gene: TRBJ2-3; CDR3aa: CASRSGGETDTQYF; CDR3nt: TGTGCCAGCAGAAGCGGGGGGGAAACAGATACGCAGTATTTT
abundance: few; d_gene: TRBD1; v_gene: TRBV7-9; j_gene: TRBJ2-3; CDR3aa: CASSDRDRGFGTDTQYF; CDR3nt: TGTGCCAGCAGCGACCGGGACAGGGGATTCGGCACAGATACGCAGTATTTT
abundance: many; d_gene: NA; v_gene: TRBV6-1; j_gene: TRBJ1-6; CDR3aa: CASRINSPLHF; CDR3nt: TGTGCCAGCAGGATAAATTCACCCCTCCACTTT
abundance: NA; d_gene: NA; v_gene: TRBV2; j_gene: TRBJ1-1; CDR3aa: CASSLDRPMNTEAFF; CDR3nt: TGTGCCAGCAGCCTAGACAGGCCCATGAACACTGAAGCTTTCTTT
abundance: many; d_gene: TRBD1; v_gene: TRBV19; j_gene: TRBJ2-1; CDR3aa: CASGQVSSGRGWNEQFF; CDR3nt: TGTGCCAGTGGACAGGTATCGAGCGGTAGAGGTTGGAATGAGCAGTTCTTC
abundance: many; d_gene: TRBD1; v_gene: TRBV5-1; j_gene: TRBJ2-1; CDR3aa: CASSRDRPLGTDFNEQFF; CDR3nt: TGCGCCAGCAGCCGGGACAGGCCTCTCGGTACGGACTTCAATGAGCAGTTCTTC
abundance: many; d_gene: NA; v_gene: TRBV5-1; j_gene: TRBJ2-1; CDR3aa: CASSPVDISYNEQFF; CDR3nt: TGCGCCAGCAGCCCAGTGGACATATCCTACAATGAGCAGTTCTTC
abundance: many; d_gene: NA; v_gene: TRBV7-9; j_gene: TRBJ2-7; CDR3aa: CASSVTALGEQYF; CDR3nt: TGTGCCAGCAGCGTGACAGCCCTCGGAGAGCAGTACTTC
abundance: many; d_gene: NA; v_gene: TRBV27; j_gene: TRBJ2-7; CDR3aa: CASSPLGVASYEQYF; CDR3nt: TGTGCCAGCAGTCCCCTCGGGGTAGCCTCCTACGAGCAGTACTTC
abundance: NA; d_gene: NA; v_gene: TRBV29-1; j_gene: TRBJ2-5; CDR3aa: CSGSTREETQYF; CDR3nt: TGCTCAGGGTCAACGAGGGAAGAGACCCAGTACTTC
abundance: many; d_gene: NA; v_gene: TRBV2; j_gene: TRBJ1-4; CDR3aa: CASSERGATNEKLFF; CDR3nt: TGTGCCAGCAGTGAAAGAGGTGCCACTAATGAAAAACTGTTTTTT
abundance: NA; d_gene: NA; v_gene: TRBV27; j_gene: TRBJ2-2; CDR3aa: CASSLGTLNGELFF; CDR3nt: TGTGCCAGCAGTCTGGGGACTCTTAACGGGGAGCTGTTTTTT
abundance: NA; d_gene: NA; v_gene: TRBV19; j_gene: TRBJ1-4; CDR3aa: CASSEDGGYEKLFF; CDR3nt: TGTGCCAGTAGTGAGGACGGGGGGTATGAAAAACTGTTTTTT
abundance: NA; d_gene: NA; v_gene: TRBV2; j_gene: TRBJ1-1; CDR3aa: CARRFLARVNTEAFF; CDR3nt: TGTGCGAGGAGATTCCTTGCGCGGGTGAACACTGAAGCTTTCTTT
abundance: many; d_gene: TRBD2; v_gene: TRBV5-1; j_gene: TRBJ2-1; CDR3aa: CASSLEASGRWGEQFF; CDR3nt: TGCGCCAGCAGCTTGGAAGCTAGCGGGAGATGGGGTGAGCAGTTCTTC
abundance: few; d_gene: TRBD2; v_gene: TRBV13; j_gene: TRBJ2-2; CDR3aa: CASTRTSGRTGELFF; CDR3nt: TGTGCCAGCACCCGGACTAGCGGGAGGACCGGGGAGCTGTTTTTT
abundance: NA; d_gene: NA; v_gene: TRBV18; j_gene: TRBJ2-2; CDR3aa: CASSPKLTGELFF; CDR3nt: TGTGCCAGCTCACCAAAGCTCACCGGGGAGCTGTTTTTT
abundance: few; d_gene: NA; v_gene: TRBV7-9; j_gene: TRBJ1-2; CDR3aa: CASSLGGGGLYGYTF; CDR3nt: TGTGCCAGCAGCTTAGGGGGGGGCGGCCTATATGGCTACACCTTC
abundance: many; d_gene: TRBD1; v_gene: TRBV12-3/TRBV12-4; j_gene: TRBJ1-5; CDR3aa: CASSPRGQGSDQPQHF; CDR3nt: TGTGCCAGCAGTCCCCGGGGACAGGGTTCGGATCAGCCCCAGCATTTT
abundance: many; d_gene: TRBD1; v_gene: TRBV12-3/TRBV12-4; j_gene: TRBJ1-1; CDR3aa: CASNNQAGTVNTEAFF; CDR3nt: TGTGCCAGCAACAACCAAGCAGGGACAGTGAACACTGAAGCTTTCTTT
abundance: many; d_gene: TRBD1; v_gene: TRBV15; j_gene: TRBJ1-5; CDR3aa: CATSRRTGLNQPQHF; CDR3nt: TGTGCCACCAGCAGACGGACAGGGCTAAATCAGCCCCAGCATTTT
abundance: many; d_gene: TRBD2; v_gene: TRBV12-3/TRBV12-4; j_gene: TRBJ2-2; CDR3aa: CASSPAGLRLFF; CDR3nt: TGTGCCAGCAGCCCAGCGGGGTTAAGGCTGTTTTTT
abundance: many; d_gene: NA; v_gene: TRBV24-1; j_gene: TRBJ1-4; CDR3aa: CATSDLDEKLFF; CDR3nt: TGTGCCACCAGTGACCTAGACGAAAAACTGTTTTTT
abundance: many; d_gene: TRBD2; v_gene: TRBV14; j_gene: TRBJ2-7; CDR3aa: CASTLAGRYEQYF; CDR3nt: TGTGCCAGCACCCTAGCGGGACGCTACGAGCAGTACTTC
abundance: many; d_gene: TRBD2; v_gene: TRBV15; j_gene: TRBJ2-3; CDR3aa: CATSRARLAGPTDTQYF; CDR3nt: TGTGCCACCAGCAGAGCTCGGCTAGCGGGGCCCACAGATACGCAGTATTTT
abundance: NA; d_gene: NA; v_gene: TRBV18; j_gene: TRBJ2-7; CDR3aa: CASSPQGKDYEQYF; CDR3nt: TGTGCCAGCTCACCACAGGGTAAGGACTACGAGCAGTACTTC
abundance: many; d_gene: NA; v_gene: TRBV30; j_gene: TRBJ1-5; CDR3aa: CAWSVEGSNQPQHF; CDR3nt: TGTGCCTGGAGTGTTGAAGGCAGCAATCAGCCCCAGCATTTT
abundance: NA; d_gene: TRBD2; v_gene: TRBV20-1; j_gene: TRBJ2-2; CDR3aa: CSAPNAGLAGGRDTGELFF; CDR3nt: TGCAGTGCCCCCAATGCGGGACTAGCGGGAGGCCGGGACACCGGGGAGCTGTTTTTT
abundance: few; d_gene: NA; v_gene: TRBV20-1; j_gene: TRBJ2-3; CDR3aa: CSASDPSTDTQYF; CDR3nt: TGCAGTGCCTCGGACCCCTCCACAGATACGCAGTATTTT
abundance: many; d_gene: NA; v_gene: TRBV12-3/TRBV12-4; j_gene: TRBJ2-7; CDR3aa: CASRWTSGTGAYEQYF; CDR3nt: TGTGCCAGCAGATGGACATCCGGGACGGGAGCCTACGAGCAGTACTTC
abundance: many; d_gene: TRBD2; v_gene: TRBV20-1; j_gene: TRBJ2-1; CDR3aa: CSARVRRLAGGPGNEQFF; CDR3nt: TGCAGTGCTAGAGTCCGAAGACTAGCGGGAGGACCCGGGAATGAGCAGTTCTTC
abundance: many; d_gene: TRBD2; v_gene: TRBV2; j_gene: TRBJ2-1; CDR3aa: CASNMAGGPDNEQFF; CDR3nt: TGTGCCAGCAACATGGCGGGGGGGCCAGATAATGAGCAGTTCTTC
abundance: few; d_gene: TRBD2; v_gene: TRBV20-1; j_gene: TRBJ2-1; CDR3aa: CSARDLPGLAGATGRNEQFF; CDR3nt: TGCAGTGCTAGAGATCTCCCGGGACTAGCGGGAGCGACTGGGCGCAATGAGCAGTTCTTC
abundance: many; d_gene: NA; v_gene: TRBV5-6; j_gene: TRBJ1-2; CDR3aa: CASSLANQDLNYGYTF; CDR3nt: TGTGCCAGCAGCTTGGCCAATCAGGATCTTAACTATGGCTACACCTTC
abundance: many; d_gene: TRBD2; v_gene: TRBV11-2; j_gene: TRBJ2-3; CDR3aa: CASSLLAGGSTDTQYF; CDR3nt: TGTGCCAGCAGCTTACTAGCGGGAGGGAGCACAGATACGCAGTATTTT
abundance: NA; d_gene: NA; v_gene: TRBV19; j_gene: TRBJ2-2; CDR3aa: CASERGGSAANTGELFF; CDR3nt: TGTGCCAGCGAGAGGGGCGGGTCCGCTGCTAACACCGGGGAGCTGTTTTTT